This T cell receptor (beta chain) was captured by sequencing in a study of CD8 T cells in ankylosing spondylitis. General study findings and limits: Blood of patients with ankylosing spondylitis appeared to be characterized by a TCR beta motif of eight highly homologous variants.

MiXCR, applied by TCRdb to the 5' RACE reads, yields one record per CDR3 protein. Of about 500,000 distinct CDR3 sequences listed, approximately 5.3% are singletons. This clonotype came up many times. The antigen is undetermined. Material for sequencing was blood, either unsorted or a sorted T cell fraction (not recorded which). The receptor was isolated from a male donor with ankylosing spondylitis.

CDR3 sequence (DNA): TGCGCCAGCAGCCCGCAGGGGTTGGGTGCCAAAAACATTCAGTACTTC. Translating gives CASSPQGLGAKNIQYF. The chain is built from TRBV5-1 and TRBJ2-4; D perhaps matches TRBD1 (6 bases). V shed 4 bases and J shed 1 base, with 15 bases lying between them. The length of the CDR3 is 16 residues. Germline V CDR1 and CDR2: SGHRS, YFSETQ.